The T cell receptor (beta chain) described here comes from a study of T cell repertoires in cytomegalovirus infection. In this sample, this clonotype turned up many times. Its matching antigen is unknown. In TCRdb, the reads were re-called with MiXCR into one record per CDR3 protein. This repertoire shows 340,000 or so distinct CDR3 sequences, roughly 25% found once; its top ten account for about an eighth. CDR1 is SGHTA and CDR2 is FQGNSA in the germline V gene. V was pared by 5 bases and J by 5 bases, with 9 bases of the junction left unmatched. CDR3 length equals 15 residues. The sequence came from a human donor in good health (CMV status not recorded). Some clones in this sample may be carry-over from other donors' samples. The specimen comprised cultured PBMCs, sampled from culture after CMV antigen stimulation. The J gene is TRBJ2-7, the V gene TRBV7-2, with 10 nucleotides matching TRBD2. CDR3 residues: CASSPGTSGKHEQYF. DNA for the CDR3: TGTGCCAGCAGCCCCGGTACTAGCGGGAAGCACGAGCAGTACTTC.